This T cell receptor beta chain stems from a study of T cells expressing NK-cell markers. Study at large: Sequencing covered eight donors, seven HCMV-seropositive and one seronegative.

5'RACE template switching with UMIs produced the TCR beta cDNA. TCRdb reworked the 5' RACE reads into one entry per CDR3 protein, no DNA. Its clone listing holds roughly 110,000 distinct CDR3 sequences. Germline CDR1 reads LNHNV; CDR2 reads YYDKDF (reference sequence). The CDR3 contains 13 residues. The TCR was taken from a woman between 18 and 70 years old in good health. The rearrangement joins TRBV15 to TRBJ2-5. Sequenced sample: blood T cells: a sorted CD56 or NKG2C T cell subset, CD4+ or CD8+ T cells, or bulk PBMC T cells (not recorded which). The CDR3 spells CASKDGGQETQYF.